Included here is one T cell receptor beta chain sequence, with context. A read error is possible here, since a much larger clone lies one base away. This CDR3 is missing its conserved last phenylalanine or tryptophan, likely due to a read error. TCRdb recomputed calls from the PCR reads with MiXCR, one row per CDR3 protein. The data hold approximately 630,000 distinct CDR3 sequences, with around 25% observed a single time. The ends were cut back, 1 base at V and 3 bases at J, with 6 bases in the middle. CDR1 is MNHEY and CDR2 is SVGAGI in the germline V gene. This CDR3 comprises 13 residues. The data originate from a study of molecular identifiers for immune sequencing clone quantification.

The V and J genes are TRBV6-5 and TRBJ2-5; D unclear. This clonotype was sampled from a human donor in good health. Some libraries in this study had Jurkat cell RNA spiked in. Sequenced input: naive CD8+ T cells from blood, with Jurkat cell RNA spiked in. Documented subset: FACS-sorted CD8+CD4-CCR7+CD45RA+ naive T cells. The CDR3: CASSYYLEETQYS. The CDR3 coding sequence is TGTGCCAGCAGTTACTACCTAGAAGAGACCCAGTACTCC.